Included here is one T cell receptor beta chain sequence, with context. Here immunoSEQ multiplex PCR was the method, and the copy in TCRdb shows in-frame clones only, minus some. The sample has about 100,000 clones; 85% to 90% are singletons. Germline assignment: CDR1 SGHTA and CDR2 FQGNSA. This CDR3 is built from 12 residues. V lost 6 bases to trimming and J lost 3 bases; unmatched junction nucleotides: 2. This sample is part of a study of T cell responses to AZD1222 COVID-19 vaccine. The V and J genes are TRBV7-2 and TRBJ2-7, with 7 bases fitting TRBD2. The TCR comes from an adult in good health. The specimen comprised peripheral blood, sampled on day 0 of AZD1222 vaccination. The CDR3 nucleotides read TGTGCCAGCAGTCGGACTAGCTACGAGCAGTACTTC. Translating gives CASSRTSYEQYF.